This is a list of T cell receptor beta chains from one sample in a study of T-cell memory formation after mild COVID-19. TCRdb processed the 5' RACE reads anew with MiXCR; each CDR3 protein has one entry. The table has fewer than 600,000 distinct CDR3 sequences, less than 25% seen once. Sample: PBMCs or a T cell subset sorted from them (not recorded which). The receptors were gathered from an adult woman who had mild COVID-19 (a few samples of this study predate the infection). Cell type and time point are not known. CDR3s include the opening cysteine and the closing phenylalanine or tryptophan. The order of the fields is J gene, V gene, clone size, D gene, CDR3 protein. D genes are given only for firm matches. A clone size is listed for some rows: how often the clone was seen (once, few, many), or a class if it is expanded.

TRBJ2-7 TRBV7-9 - - CASSLELSGEQYF
TRBJ1-4 TRBV5-1 - TRBD1 CASSGGQGQANEKLFF
TRBJ1-1 TRBV6-6 few - CAIAGGNTEAFF
TRBJ2-1 TRBV7-2 once TRBD1 CASSLRQGAYNEQFF
TRBJ1-4 TRBV6-5 - TRBD1 CASSYADRGWQKLFF
TRBJ2-5 TRBV9 - TRBD1 CASSVEQGLETQYF
TRBJ2-2 TRBV24-1 once TRBD2 CATSDLYSGSSTGELFF
TRBJ2-5 TRBV5-1 - TRBD1 CASSRGQGEETQYF
TRBJ2-4 TRBV29-1 - - CSVAEGQAKNIQYF
TRBJ1-5 TRBV25-1 - - CASSEGGQPQHF
TRBJ2-3 TRBV9 - TRBD2 CASSPREGLAGDTQYF
TRBJ2-7 TRBV20-1 - TRBD1 CSARDLGDSFYEQYF
TRBJ2-1 TRBV6-6 few TRBD1 CASRSGTGGNEQFF
TRBJ2-5 TRBV15 - - CATSTEKGIRETQYF
TRBJ2-7 TRBV5-1 few - CASSPSGTRNEQYF
TRBJ2-7 TRBV20-1 - - CSARDPQGGGYEQYF
TRBJ1-1 TRBV7-8 - - CASSPRRTALNTEAFF
TRBJ1-6 TRBV5-5 many - CASSFGDSTYNSPLHF
TRBJ2-2 TRBV6-1 few - CASSVRSFTGELFF
TRBJ1-4 TRBV2 - - CASRGLGPNEKLFF